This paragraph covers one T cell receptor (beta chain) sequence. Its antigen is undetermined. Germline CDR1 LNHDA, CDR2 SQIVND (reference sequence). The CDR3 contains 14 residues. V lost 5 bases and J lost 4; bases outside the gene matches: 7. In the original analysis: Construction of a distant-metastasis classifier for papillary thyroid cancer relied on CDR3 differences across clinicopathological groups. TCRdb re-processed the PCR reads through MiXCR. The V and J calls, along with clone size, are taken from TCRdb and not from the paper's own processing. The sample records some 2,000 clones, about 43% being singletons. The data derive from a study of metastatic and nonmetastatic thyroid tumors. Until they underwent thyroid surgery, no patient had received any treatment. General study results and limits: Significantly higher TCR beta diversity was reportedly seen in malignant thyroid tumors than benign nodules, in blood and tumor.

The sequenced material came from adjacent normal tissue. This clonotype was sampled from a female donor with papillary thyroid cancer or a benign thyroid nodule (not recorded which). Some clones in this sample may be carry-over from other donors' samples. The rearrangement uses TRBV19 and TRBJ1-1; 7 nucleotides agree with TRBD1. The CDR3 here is CASSPPGGVTEAFF. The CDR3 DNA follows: TGTGCCAGTAGTCCCCCAGGGGGAGTCACTGAAGCTTTCTTT.